This T cell receptor beta chain originates from a study of blood T cell repertoires in COVID-19. V gave up 2 bases and J gave up 3 bases, with 17 bases separating them. The germline gives CDR1 MNHEY, CDR2 SVGEGT. CDR3 length: 16 residues. Sequencing was performed with immunoSEQ multiplex PCR; in TCRdb, only in-frame clones are kept and a portion is missing. The sample lists about 260,000 clones; about 87% were seen once. The clonotype originates from a woman in her sixties or seventies with COVID-19, enrolled during active disease. This chain joins TRBV6-2 or TRBV6-3 and TRBJ2-7, with D possibly TRBD2 on 6 matching bases. The sample was peripheral blood. This CDR3 reads CASSYGLAEPLYEQYF. The CDR3 region has the DNA TGTGCCAGCAGTTACGGATTAGCGGAACCCCTCTACGAGCAGTACTTC.